This TCR beta chain was identified during a study of response to subunit inactivated influenza vaccine. General observations from the study: Researchers suggested that each seasonal influenza vaccination recruits few new T cells.

Deletions cut 3 bases from V and 4 bases from J, with 18 bases between. CDR3 size: 16 residues. CDR1 and CDR2 (germline): MDHEN, SYDVKM. In this sample, this clonotype turned up a few times. Its target is unknown. MiXCR, run by TCRdb on the RT-PCR reads, gives a single entry per CDR3 protein. The profile shows around 480,000 distinct CDR3 sequences, roughly 11% of them singletons. The chain recombines TRBV28 with TRBJ1-2, with a possible D match to TRBD1 (5 bases). Sequencing used PBMCs from blood, obtained about 40 days after vaccination. This receptor was taken from a man in his fifties or sixties who received an inactivated influenza vaccine. The CDR3 nucleotides are TGTGCCAGCAGTTTTGAGGGACCCCAGGACGTCTATGGCTACACCTTC. Amino acid sequence: CASSFEGPQDVYGYTF.